The 20 T cell receptor beta chains reported below all come from one sample, sequenced in a study of T-cell reconstitution after alpha-beta-depleted transplantation in children. This sample's TCRbeta library carried unique molecular identifier barcodes. One entry per CDR3 protein results from TCRdb running MiXCR on the PCR reads. The data contain about 460,000 distinct CDR3 sequences, over 9.5% of them seen just once; the ten biggest clones take up approximately 14%. The sample was PBMCs, mostly from graft donor cells, taken 180 days after TCRalphabeta/CD19-depleted stem cell transplant. These receptors all stem from a female patient between 2 and 15 years old who had a stem cell transplant for aplastic anemia, so the T cells may come from the graft donor.

V and J are TRBV11-2 and TRBJ2-1; maybe TRBD2 (5 bases). This CDR3 contains 14 residues. V was shortened by 5 bases and J by 11 bases, with 19 bases between the two germline ends. Germline CDR1 and CDR2: SGHAT and FQNNGV. The CDR3 spells CASSQNPGSDKQFF. The CDR3 bases are TGTGCCAGCAGCCAAAATCCGGGGTCGGATAAGCAGTTCTTC.

The rearrangement links TRBV12-3 or TRBV12-4 to TRBJ1-5, with D possibly matching TRBD1 (5 bases). This CDR3 contains 14 residues. The V gene lost 5 bases and the J gene lost 1 base, with 9 bases spanning the gap. DNA of the CDR3: TGTGCCAGCAGTAGGGGACCGAGCAATCAGCCCCAGCATTTT. Amino acids: CASSRGPSNQPQHF.

This chain connects TRBV11-2 to TRBJ2-3; D unclear. V was clipped by 6 bases and J by 5 bases, with 15 bases between them. The CDR3 is made up of 14 amino acids. Germline V gene data show CDR1 as SGHAT and CDR2 as FQNNGV. This CDR3 reads CASRLGPARDTQYF. DNA for the CDR3: TGTGCCAGCAGGTTGGGCCCCGCTAGAGATACGCAGTATTTT.

The chain combines TRBV7-8 with TRBJ2-3, with TRBD2 identical over 7 bases. This CDR3 spans 16 amino acids. Per germline, CDR1 SGHVS and CDR2 FQNEAQ. Trimming removed 1 base from V and 0 bases from J; junction bases left unmatched: 4. Written as DNA, the CDR3 is TGTGCCAGCAGCTTAGGAGCGGGGTTGAGCACAGATACGCAGTATTTT. It yields the protein CASSLGAGLSTDTQYF.

This clonotype was detected ten times or more. The rearrangement links TRBV7-2 to TRBJ2-5; 7 bases agree with TRBD1. This CDR3 comprises 14 residues. V was clipped by 5 bases and J by 1 base; unmatched bases: 4. Germline CDR1 and CDR2: SGHTA and FQGNSA. In DNA form, the CDR3 reads TGTGCCAGCAGCCAAGGGACAGTCCAAGAGACCCAGTACTTC. Protein sequence: CASSQGTVQETQYF.

This clonotype has more than one count but fewer than ten. The V and J genes are TRBV7-2 and TRBJ2-7, with 9 bases that match TRBD2. The CDR3 spans 15 residues. The germline gives CDR1 SGHTA, CDR2 FQGNSA. With V trimmed by 2 bases and J by 4 bases, 6 bases remained unmatched. DNA of the CDR3: TGTGCCAGCAGCTTACATCCGGGACTAGCTTACGAGCAGTACTTC. Residues: CASSLHPGLAYEQYF.

CDR3 amino acids: CSVESREGLDGELFF. For the CDR3, the DNA is TGCAGCGTTGAGTCCCGGGAGGGCCTTGACGGGGAGCTGTTTTTT. The rearrangement uses TRBV29-1 and TRBJ2-2; 8 nucleotides line up with TRBD2. The CDR3 has 15 residues. Germline V gives CDR1 SQVTM, CDR2 ANQGSEA. The J segment lost 7 bases and the V segment lost 3 bases, leaving 10 bases of the junction unmatched.

The table lists this clonotype with a few counts. The rearrangement uses TRBV12-3 or TRBV12-4 and TRBJ2-1; 13 nucleotides match TRBD2. CDR3 length: 19 residues. The V and J ends lost 9 bases and 2 bases, in that order; junction bases with no gene match: 16. CDR3 amino acids: CASSFVGLAGVKPYNEQFF. The CDR3 DNA sequence: TGTGCCAGTTCCTTCGTCGGACTAGCGGGAGTCAAGCCCTACAATGAGCAGTTCTTC.

CDR3 nucleotides: TGCGCCAGCAGCCCAGATTCGGGACTAGCGGGGCAAAAAGGCACAGATACGCAGTATTTT. This sequence encodes CASSPDSGLAGQKGTDTQYF. J is TRBJ2-3 and V is TRBV4-3; TRBD2 aligns across 13 bases. Per the germline V gene, CDR1 is LGHNA and CDR2 is YSLEER. V lost 4 bases to trimming and J lost 1 base; unmatched junction nucleotides: 14. The CDR3 is 20 residues long.

This rearrangement joins TRBV20-1 to TRBJ1-1, with 8 bases lining up with TRBD1. Trimming cost V 6 bases and J 10 bases; bases outside gene matches: 7. This CDR3 region has 11 residues. The germline V gene has CDR1 DFQATT and CDR2 SNEGSKA (reference sequence). This CDR3 is CSAPGQVGAFF. As DNA, the CDR3 is TGCAGTGCCCCGGGACAGGTGGGAGCTTTCTTT.

The rearrangement links TRBV20-1 to TRBJ2-1; TRBD2 matches 11 bases. CDR1 and CDR2 from the germline V gene are DFQATT and SNEGSKA (reference sequence). The trim removed 5 bases at V and 3 bases at J, leaving 6 bases unmatched. The CDR3 totals 15 residues. The CDR3 coding sequence is TGCAGTGCTGGATCGACTAGCGGGATCTACAATGAGCAGTTCTTC. Protein: CSAGSTSGIYNEQFF.

The chain recombines TRBV7-2 with TRBJ2-1; TRBD2 matches 16 bases. CDR1 is SGHTA and CDR2 is FQGNSA in the germline V gene. The junction had 2 bases not matched to a gene; V was cut back by 5 bases and J by 10 bases. This CDR3 region has 14 residues. In DNA form, the CDR3 reads TGTGCCAGCAGCGGGACTAGCGGGAGGGGAGAGCAGTTCTTC. Translating gives CASSGTSGRGEQFF. Variable domain in full (rest from reference TRBV7-2 and TRBJ2-1): GAGVSQSPSNKVTEKGKDVELRCDPISGHTALYWYRQSLGQGLEFLIYFQGNSAPDKSGLPSDRFSAERTGGSVSTLTIQRTQQEDSAVYLCASSGTSGRGEQFFGPGTRLTVL.

This rearrangement joins TRBV27 to TRBJ2-7, with 8 bases identical to TRBD1. This CDR3 is 15 amino acids long. V shed 4 bases, J shed 3 bases, and the junction held 8 bases outside the gene matches. From germline, CDR1 is MNHEY and CDR2 SMNVEV (reference sequence). The CDR3: CASSSLGQGNYEQYV. In nucleotides, the CDR3 is TGTGCCAGCAGTTCCCTAGGACAGGGAAACTACGAGCAGTACGTC.

This clonotype occurred many times. J is TRBJ1-2 and V is TRBV20-1, with D maybe TRBD1 (6 bases). The CDR3 loop spans 16 amino acids. Trimming pared 5 bases from V and 3 bases from J, leaving 22 bases between. The V gene's germline CDR1 is DFQATT and CDR2 SNEGSKA (reference sequence). In nucleotides, the CDR3 is TGCAGTGCTGACAGGACAGTGGTATACGGGGACTATGGCTACACCTTC. This encodes CSADRTVVYGDYGYTF.

The sample holds a few counts of this clonotype. This chain joins TRBV18 and TRBJ2-5; 7 bases align to TRBD2. Trimming took 6 bases from V and 4 from J; bases not matched to a gene: 17. The CDR3 length is 17 residues. Per the germline V gene, CDR1 is KGHSH and CDR2 is LQKENI. The CDR3 nucleotides read TGTGCCAGCTCCCCATCCGGGACTACCAGAGGAGGAGAGACCCAGTACTTC. Protein: CASSPSGTTRGGETQYF.

A word on this clonotype: The junction and the germline gene differ at one end; a read error may be behind it. The genes are TRBV4-3 and TRBJ1-2; no reliable D call. The CDR3 extends over 15 amino acids. The V gene's germline CDR1 is LGHNA and CDR2 YSLEER. CDR3 DNA: TGCGCGAGCAAGCTCTCGGAGCAGGACCACTATGGCTACACCTTC. Encoded protein: CASKLSEQDHYGYTF.

The chain combines TRBV20-1 with TRBJ1-1; no reliable D call. This CDR3 contains 15 residues. V was clipped by 5 bases and J by 4 bases, with 20 bases between them. In germline, CDR1 is DFQATT, CDR2 SNEGSKA (reference sequence). The CDR3 nucleotides read TGCAGTGCTCTCCGACGAGGGCATTTCGTCACTGAAGCTTTCTTT. Translated, it gives CSALRRGHFVTEAFF.

The gene calls are TRBV19 and TRBJ2-7; possible D gene TRBD1, 5 bases. The germline V and J ends were trimmed by 8 bases and 0 bases, with 11 bases remaining between them. The CDR3 spans 13 residues. From germline, CDR1 is LNHDA and CDR2 SQIVND (reference sequence). The CDR3 sequence: CASPRQSSYEQYV. CDR3 coding DNA: TGTGCCAGTCCCAGACAGAGCTCCTACGAGCAGTACGTC.

J is TRBJ2-7 and V is TRBV12-3 or TRBV12-4; 10 nucleotides align to TRBD2. Trimming removed 8 bases from V and 5 bases from J; junction bases left unmatched: 24. This CDR3 is built from 19 residues. The CDR3 bases are TGTGCCAGCTGCTGTCGTTGGCTAGCGGGAGCCTCTCAAAGGGACGAGCAGTACTTC. It is translated as CASCCRWLAGASQRDEQYF.

The chain combines TRBV18 with TRBJ1-2; TRBD1 is a possible D gene (5 bases). V was shortened by 1 base and J by 2 bases, with 17 bases between the two germline ends. Germline V CDR1 and CDR2: KGHSH, LQKENI. The CDR3 is made up of 17 amino acids. For the CDR3, the DNA is TGTGCCAGCTCACCACTGTCGGGGCACTTACACAACTATGGCTACACCTTC. This codes for CASSPLSGHLHNYGYTF. The whole variable domain, filled in from reference TRBV18 and TRBJ1-2, reads NAGVMQNPRHLVRRRGQEARLRCSPMKGHSHVYWYRQLPEEGLKFMVYLQKENIIDESGMPKERFSAEFPKEGPSILRIQQVVRGDSAAYFCASSPLSGHLHNYGYTFGSGTRLTVV.